This record looks at one T cell receptor (beta chain) sequence and its context. This clone has only one observation. Its antigen is still unknown. No per-base quality is available; no much larger clone lies one base away. CDR1 SGHDT and CDR2 YYEEEE are derived from the germline V gene. The V end loses 1 base and the J end loses 2 bases, and a stretch of 13 bases separates them. The CDR3, cysteine through phenylalanine, is 15 amino acids long. Solely the CDR3 DNA is kept, with 45 bases framed from the first base. This record comes from a study of CD4 T cells in relation to SARS-CoV-2 and coronaviruses (dated by TCRdb to about 2021). Describing the broader study: Patient-derived lymphoblastoid cell lines were used to map the HLA restriction of shared crossreactive spike epitopes. At the level of individual TCR clonotypes, the study evaluated whether memory CD4+ T cells crossreact between the spike proteins of SARS-CoV-2 and those of common cold coronaviruses. The Adaptive Biotechnologies TCR-sequencing kit was used for samples from three pre-COVID donors and for the naive versus memory experiments, whereas the other data were Illumina-based. A different, Illumina-based TCR-beta assay was used to sequence expansion assays from other donors in the study.

Uncultured naive and memory CD4+ T cell DNA received deep-resolution immunoSEQ TCR-beta sequencing. As for the original processing: During preprocessing, nonproductive sequences were removed, along with CDR3s that did not begin with C, did not end with F or W, or were shorter than 7 amino acids. Cultured and uncultured naive and memory CD4+ repertoires were searched for CDR3s previously identified as spike- and CEF-reactive. CDR3 homology was quantified as pairwise Levenshtein distance, calculated with the stringdist R package after three terminal residues were trimmed from each end. TCRdb provides this immuneACCESS table in a form limited to in-frame rearrangements. Some clones are lacking; in checked studies, under half of them reflect an unresolved V gene, and why the rest are absent is not known. The V and J calls and the clone size are those of that table, but D and trimming were determined from the DNA. The sample table holds about 59,000 clones, of which about nine tenths were seen once. The biggest ten clones account for under 1.5% of the sample.

CD4+ T cells from unexposed donors were collected before the COVID-19 pandemic (2011-2018). To separate naive from memory CD4+ T cells, cryopreserved PBMCs first underwent CD4 enrichment and then EasySep naive CD4+ T cell enrichment. Leukapheresis product for the unexposed donors was bought commercially. Ficoll-Paque PLUS gradient centrifugation was used to isolate PBMCs from leukapheresis product or whole blood. PBMCs were either used fresh in the expansion assay or cryopreserved at -140 degrees C. The QIAamp Micro DNA Kit was used to extract genomic DNA from the CD4+ T cells. On the study overall, not on this receptor specifically: In about 60% of donors, memory CD4+ clonotypes turned up that crossrecognized SARS-CoV-2 and at least one common cold coronavirus spike. Naive versus memory sequencing indicated the assay detects memory recall responses rather than primary responses primed during culture. The study was limited by small numbers of patients and tested TCRs. Because no donor provided both pre-pandemic and post-infection samples, tracing the source of pre-existing responses was limited. Crossreactivity analysis centred on spike protein, so crossreactivity against other viral proteins was not assessed. Significantly weaker SARS-CoV-2-driven expansion was shown by crossreactive clones than by monoreactive clones, consistent with antigenic imprinting.

The chain uses TRBV5-6 and TRBJ2-7, with the D gene possibly TRBD1 or TRBD2, each one fitting 5 bases. The TCR sequence derives from a human donor in good health. Sequencing input: memory CD4+ T cells from PBMCs. The sample's cell subset or site, from its label and the paper: memory (non-naive) CD4+ T cells. The CDR3 sequence is CASSLFGQGPYEQYF. The DNA sequence reads TGTGCCAGCAGCTTGTTCGGGCAGGGACCCTACGAGCAGTACTTC.